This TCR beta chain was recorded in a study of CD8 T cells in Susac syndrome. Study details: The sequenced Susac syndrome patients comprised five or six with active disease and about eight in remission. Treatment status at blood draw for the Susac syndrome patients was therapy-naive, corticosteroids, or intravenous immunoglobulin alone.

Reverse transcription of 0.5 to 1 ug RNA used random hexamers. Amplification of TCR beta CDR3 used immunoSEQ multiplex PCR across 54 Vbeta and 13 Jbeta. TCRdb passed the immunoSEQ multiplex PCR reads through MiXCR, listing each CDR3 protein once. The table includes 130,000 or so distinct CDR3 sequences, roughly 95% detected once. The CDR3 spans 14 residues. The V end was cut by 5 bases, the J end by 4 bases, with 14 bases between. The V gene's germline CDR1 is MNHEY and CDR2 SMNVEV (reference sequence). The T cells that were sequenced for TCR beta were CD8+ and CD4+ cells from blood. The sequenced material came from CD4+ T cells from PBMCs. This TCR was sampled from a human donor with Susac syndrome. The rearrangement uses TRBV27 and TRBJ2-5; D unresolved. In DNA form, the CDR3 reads TGTGCCAGCAGTCGAAGTAATGCTCGAGAGACCCAGTACTTC. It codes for CASSRSNARETQYF.